The 26 T cell receptor beta chains presented below share a single source sample, sequenced in a study of cytomegalovirus exposure and HLA in healthy donors. In the PCR, 60 Vbeta and 13 Jbeta primers were used. Assay: immunoSEQ multiplex PCR; the TCRdb copy retains only in-frame clones and omits some. The table has about 89,000 clones, 85% seen once. The specimen sequenced was PBMCs. These receptors came from a man in his forties in good health and CMV-seropositive.

The chain uses TRBV28 and TRBJ2-2; 10 bases line up with TRBD2. This CDR3 is 15 amino acids long. V lost 8 bases and J lost 7; bases outside the gene matches: 10. The germline gives CDR1 MDHEN, CDR2 SYDVKM. CDR3 sequence (DNA): TGTGCCAGCTCCCTGGCGAGCGGGAGGGGCGGGGAGCTGTTTTTT. Protein product: CASSLASGRGGELFF. Filled out from reference TRBV28 and TRBJ2-2, the complete variable domain reads DVKVTQSSRYLVKRTGEKVFLECVQDMDHENMFWYRQDPGLGLRLIYFSYDVKMKEKGDIPEGYSVSREKKERFSLILESASTNQTSMYLCASSLASGRGGELFFGEGSRLTVL.

The chain joins TRBV5-5 to TRBJ2-7; weak D call: TRBD2 (6 bases). V was cut by 3 bases and J by 3 bases, with 13 bases left in between. The CDR3 loop spans 14 amino acids. Germline assignment: CDR1 SGHKS and CDR2 YYEKEE (reference sequence). The CDR3, as DNA: TGTGCCAGCAGCTCACCGGGACTTCACTACGAGCAGTACTTC. Its protein product is CASSSPGLHYEQYF. The full variable domain, rest sourced from reference TRBV5-5 and TRBJ2-7, is DAGVTQSPTHLIKTRGQQVTLRCSPISGHKSVSWYQQVLGQGPQFIFQYYEKEERGRGNFPDRFSARQFPNYSSELNVNALLLGDSALYLCASSSPGLHYEQYFGPGTRLTVT.

This clone was seen a handful of times. The genes are TRBV16 and TRBJ1-1; D uncertain. Trimming pared 1 base from V and 7 bases from J, leaving 10 bases between. CDR1 and CDR2 (germline): KGHSY, FQNENV. This CDR3 is built from 13 residues. The CDR3 DNA is TGTGCCAGCAGCCAATATTGGAGGGATGAAGCTTTCTTT. Translating gives CASSQYWRDEAFF.

CDR3 in amino acids: CAWSVGGQRPKAFF. The CDR3 DNA sequence: TGTGCCTGGAGTGTGGGGGGGCAGAGACCGAAAGCTTTCTTT. This chain connects TRBV30 to TRBJ1-1; TRBD1 might be the D (6 bases). The V gene lost 0 bases and the J gene lost 9 bases, with 17 bases spanning the gap. Per germline, CDR1 GTSNPN and CDR2 SVGIG (reference sequence). The CDR3 covers 14 residues. The full variable domain, completed using reference TRBV30 and TRBJ1-1, is SQTIHQWPATLVQPVGSPLSLECTVEGTSNPNLYWYRQAAGRGLQLLFYSVGIGQISSEVPQNLSASRPQDRQFILSSKKLLLSDSGFYLCAWSVGGQRPKAFFGQGTRLTVV.

This clone was seen a single time. The chain's CDR3 is CASSLPSGGHNEQFF. The CDR3 DNA follows: TGCGCCAGCAGCTTGCCTAGCGGGGGCCACAATGAGCAGTTCTTC. This chain uses TRBV5-1 with TRBJ2-1, with 10 nucleotides matching TRBD2. CDR1 SGHRS and CDR2 YFSETQ come from the germline V gene. V lost 1 base to trimming and J lost 5 bases; unmatched junction nucleotides: 3. CDR3 length: 15 residues.

The chain joins TRBV14 to TRBJ2-7; D remains unclear. Germline V gene data show CDR1 as SGHDN and CDR2 as FVKESK. The CDR3 spans 13 residues. The germline V and J ends were trimmed by 1 base and 6 bases, with 10 bases remaining between them. CDR3 residues: CASSQASLSEQYF. The CDR3 bases are TGTGCCAGCAGCCAAGCTTCACTAAGCGAGCAGTACTTC.

The V gene is TRBV30, the J gene TRBJ2-1; possibly TRBD2 for D (5 bases). V was cut by 3 bases and J by 4 bases, with 16 bases left in between. Germline V CDR1 and CDR2: GTSNPN, SVGIG (reference sequence). This CDR3 comprises 15 residues. CDR3 sequence (DNA): TGTGCCTGGAGAGAGACGGGGTTTAATTACAATGAGCAGTTCTTC. This encodes CAWRETGFNYNEQFF.

The chain couples TRBV5-1 to TRBJ2-3, with D possibly matching TRBD2 (5 bases). CDR3 length equals 15 residues. CDR1 and CDR2 (germline): SGHRS, YFSETQ. The V end was cut by 3 bases, the J end by 0 bases, with 11 bases between. Here the CDR3 reads CASSSRTGSTDTQYF. The CDR3 DNA reads TGCGCCAGCAGCTCACGGACTGGAAGCACAGATACGCAGTATTTT.

This clone was recorded a few times. The DNA for the CDR3 is TGTGCCAGCAGTACCACAAACGACGAGCAGTACTTC. Translating it yields CASSTTNDEQYF. The J gene is TRBJ2-7, the V gene TRBV28; D remains ambiguous. Trimming left V 5 bases short and J 5 bases short, with 10 bases between. Germline-derived CDR1 and CDR2 are MDHEN and SYDVKM. This CDR3 contains 12 residues.

Here the CDR3 DNA reads TGCAGTGCTAGGATAGCCTACGAGCAGTACTTC. Its translation is CSARIAYEQYF. The chain is built from TRBV20-1 and TRBJ2-7, with unresolved D. Germline CDR1 DFQATT, CDR2 SNEGSKA (reference sequence). The CDR3 sequence is 11 residues long. V lost 3 bases and J 2 bases, leaving 5 bases between the germline ends.

This CDR3 is CASSLGLVGTDTQYF. The DNA of the CDR3 is TGTGCCAGCAGCTTAGGCCTAGTCGGCACAGATACGCAGTATTTT. This chain links TRBV7-2 with TRBJ2-3; D ambiguous. The CDR3 runs 15 residues. Trimming removed 1 base from V and 1 base from J, with 9 bases in between. The V gene's germline CDR1 is SGHTA and CDR2 FQGNSA.

This rearrangement joins TRBV12-5 to TRBJ2-5, with TRBD2 identical over 11 bases. The CDR3 consists of 17 residues. V trimming: 0 bases; J trimming: 9 bases; junction bases outside the gene matches: 12. Germline V gene lookup returns CDR1 LGHNT and CDR2 FRNRAP. Written as DNA, the CDR3 is TGTGCTAGTGGTTTGGTACTAGCGGGAGTCCTCAGGGGGTCCCAGTACTTC. Translation gives CASGLVLAGVLRGSQYF.

Here the CDR3 reads CASSPTWAGTYNEQFF. For the CDR3, the DNA is TGCGCCAGCAGCCCGACCTGGGCAGGGACCTACAATGAGCAGTTCTTC. The chain combines TRBV4-1 with TRBJ2-1; tentative D call: TRBD1 (5 bases). The V end lost 4 bases, the J end lost 2 bases, and 15 bases lay between the germline ends. The CDR3 sequence is 16 residues long. Germline CDR1 and CDR2: MGHRA and YSYEKL.

The chain is built from TRBV7-9 and TRBJ2-5, with 8 bases matching TRBD2. Germline trimming cut 3 bases from V and 3 bases from J; bases unmatched to any gene: 3. The CDR3 is 14 amino acids. Germline V gives CDR1 SEHNR, CDR2 FQNEAQ (reference sequence). The CDR3 is CASSFGGGKETQYF. In DNA, the CDR3 is TGTGCCAGCAGCTTCGGCGGGGGGAAAGAGACCCAGTACTTC.

The V call is TRBV4-1, the J call TRBJ2-2, with 8 nucleotides matching TRBD2. CDR1 MGHRA and CDR2 YSYEKL come from the germline V gene. The CDR3 consists of 15 residues. J gave up 5 bases and V 1 base, and 3 bases lay outside the gene matches. This CDR3 is CASSQAGGGTGELFF. The CDR3 DNA sequence: TGCGCCAGCAGCCAAGCCGGGGGGGGAACCGGGGAGCTGTTTTTT.

The chain employs TRBV5-1 and TRBJ2-7; TRBD2 aligns across 12 bases. Trimming took 4 bases from V and 1 from J; bases not matched to a gene: 6. Germline V lookup: CDR1 SGHRS, CDR2 YFSETQ. The CDR3 is 16 residues long. The CDR3 nucleotides are TGCGCCAGCAGCGGGACTAGCGGGTTCCAGTCCTACGAGCAGTACTTC. Its translation is CASSGTSGFQSYEQYF.

The J gene is TRBJ1-6, the V gene TRBV5-1, with a weak D call TRBD1 (6 bases). V was shortened by 3 bases and J by 10 bases, with 11 bases between the two germline ends. Germline values: CDR1 SGHRS, CDR2 YFSETQ. The CDR3 loop spans 13 amino acids. CDR3 nucleotide sequence: TGCGCCAGCAGCTCTCACAGGGACTCACCCCTCCACTTT. Residues: CASSSHRDSPLHF.

The chain recombines TRBV6-4 with TRBJ2-3; no clear D. Trimming stripped 1 base from V and 4 bases from J, with 6 bases between. The CDR3 has 13 residues. Germline-derived CDR1 and CDR2 are MRHNA and SNTAGT. The CDR3 DNA follows: TGTGCCAGCAGTGACTTGAGCGCAGATACGCAGTATTTT. This translates into CASSDLSADTQYF.

This clone was seen a handful of times. The chain is built from TRBV7-9 and TRBJ2-7; TRBD2 might be the D (5 bases). The CDR3 totals 12 residues. With 4 bases removed from V and 6 bases from J, the gap between germline ends came to 10 bases. CDR1 and CDR2 (germline): SEHNR, FQNEAQ (reference sequence). CDR3 coding DNA: TGTGCCAGCAGCTCCGGAGGTGGCGAGCAGTACTTC. Translated, it gives CASSSGGGEQYF.

This chain joins TRBV19 and TRBJ1-5, with D unresolved. Germline-derived CDR1 and CDR2 are LNHDA and SQIVND (reference sequence). There are 15 residues in the CDR3. V was shortened by 3 bases and J by 1 base, with 10 bases between the two germline ends. CDR3 nucleotide sequence: TGTGCCAGTAGTATGAAGCGGGGAAGCAATCAGCCCCAGCATTTT. This sequence encodes CASSMKRGSNQPQHF.

V usage is TRBV9 and J usage is TRBJ2-1; D possibly corresponds to TRBD1 (6 bases). CDR3 size: 16 residues. Germline V CDR1 and CDR2: SGDLS, YYNGEE. With 4 bases removed from V and 3 bases from J, the gap between germline ends came to 17 bases. The CDR3 reads CASSPRTEGFYNEQFF. CDR3 in DNA: TGTGCCAGCAGCCCCCGGACAGAGGGCTTCTACAATGAGCAGTTCTTC.

In DNA form, the CDR3 reads TGTGCCAGTAGCCTCAGGACATCGCAAGAGACCCAGTACTTC. Amino acid sequence: CASSLRTSQETQYF. The chain combines TRBV19 with TRBJ2-5; weak D call: TRBD1 (5 bases). This CDR3 spans 14 amino acids. Per germline, CDR1 LNHDA and CDR2 SQIVND (reference sequence). Deletions cut 6 bases from V and 2 bases from J, with 13 bases between.

V is TRBV19 and J is TRBJ2-3; tentatively, D is TRBD2 (5 bases). The germline V gene has CDR1 LNHDA and CDR2 SQIVND (reference sequence). The CDR3 has 14 amino acids. Deletions cut 3 bases from V and 2 bases from J, with 9 bases between. DNA for the CDR3: TGTGCCAGTAGTATTGGAGGATTCACAGATACGCAGTATTTT. The encoded protein is CASSIGGFTDTQYF.

The CDR3 spells CASSLQGASYQETQYF. The CDR3 DNA is TGCGCCAGCAGCTTACAGGGGGCGTCGTACCAAGAGACCCAGTACTTC. The V and J genes are TRBV5-1 and TRBJ2-5; 9 bases map to TRBD1. After removal of 2 bases from V and 0 bases from J, the junction contained 5 bases not matched to a gene. In germline, CDR1 is SGHRS, CDR2 YFSETQ. The CDR3 is 16 residues long. Looking up the rest from reference TRBV5-1 and TRBJ2-5 gives the full variable domain: KAGVTQTPRYLIKTRGQQVTLSCSPISGHRSVSWYQQTPGQGLQFLFEYFSETQRNKGNFPGRFSGRQFSNSRSEMNVSTLELGDSALYLCASSLQGASYQETQYFGPGTRLLVL.

The V gene is TRBV27, the J gene TRBJ2-7; perhaps TRBD2 as D (5 bases). The V gene's germline CDR1 is MNHEY and CDR2 SMNVEV (reference sequence). This CDR3 contains 16 residues. V was cut by 2 bases and J by 3 bases, with 17 bases left in between. CDR3 sequence reads: CASSLMRTRGFYEQYF. Written as DNA, the CDR3 is TGTGCCAGCAGTTTAATGAGGACTCGAGGCTTCTACGAGCAGTACTTC.

The rearrangement links TRBV18 to TRBJ1-1; D not resolved. Germline V gene sequence: CDR1 KGHSH, CDR2 LQKENI. Trimming stripped 0 bases from V and 5 bases from J, with 13 bases between. This CDR3 region has 15 residues. CDR3 nucleotide sequence: TGTGCCAGCTCACCACCGAACGGGAGGATGACTGAAGCTTTCTTT. Translating gives CASSPPNGRMTEAFF. Full variable domain (remainder filled in from reference TRBV18 and TRBJ1-1): NAGVMQNPRHLVRRRGQEARLRCSPMKGHSHVYWYRQLPEEGLKFMVYLQKENIIDESGMPKERFSAEFPKEGPSILRIQQVVRGDSAAYFCASSPPNGRMTEAFFGQGTRLTVV.